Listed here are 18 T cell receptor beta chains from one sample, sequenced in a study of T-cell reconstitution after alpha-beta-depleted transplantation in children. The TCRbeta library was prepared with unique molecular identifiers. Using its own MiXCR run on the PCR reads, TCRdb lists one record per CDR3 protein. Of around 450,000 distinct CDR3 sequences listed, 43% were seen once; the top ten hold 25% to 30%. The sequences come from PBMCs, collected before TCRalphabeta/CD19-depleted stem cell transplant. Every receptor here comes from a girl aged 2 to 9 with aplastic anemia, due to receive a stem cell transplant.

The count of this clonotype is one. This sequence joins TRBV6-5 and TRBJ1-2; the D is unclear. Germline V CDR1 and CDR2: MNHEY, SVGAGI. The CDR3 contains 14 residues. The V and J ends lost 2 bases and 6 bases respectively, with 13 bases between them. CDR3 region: CASSYGSLSDGYTF. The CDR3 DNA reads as TGTGCCAGCAGTTACGGCTCCCTCTCGGATGGCTACACCTTC.

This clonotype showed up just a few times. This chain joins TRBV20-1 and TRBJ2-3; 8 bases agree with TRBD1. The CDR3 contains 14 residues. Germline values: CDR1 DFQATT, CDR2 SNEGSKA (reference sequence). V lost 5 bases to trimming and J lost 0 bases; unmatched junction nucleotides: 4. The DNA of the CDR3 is TGCAGTGCTCGTGGACAGGGAAGCACAGATACGCAGTATTTT. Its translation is CSARGQGSTDTQYF.

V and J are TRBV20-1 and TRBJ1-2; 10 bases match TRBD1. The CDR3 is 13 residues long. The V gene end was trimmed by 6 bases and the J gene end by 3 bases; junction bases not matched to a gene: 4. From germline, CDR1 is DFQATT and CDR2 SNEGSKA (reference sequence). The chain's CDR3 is CSAATGGDYGYTF. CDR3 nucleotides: TGCAGTGCGGCGACAGGGGGCGACTATGGCTACACCTTC.

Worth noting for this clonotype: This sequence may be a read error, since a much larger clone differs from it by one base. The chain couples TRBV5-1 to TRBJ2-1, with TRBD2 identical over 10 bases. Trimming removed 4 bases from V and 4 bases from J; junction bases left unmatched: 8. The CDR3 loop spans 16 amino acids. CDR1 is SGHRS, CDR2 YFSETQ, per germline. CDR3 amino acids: CASSTPSGSGYNEQFF. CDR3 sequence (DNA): TGCGCCAGCAGCACGCCTAGCGGGAGCGGTTACAATGAGCAGTTCTTC.

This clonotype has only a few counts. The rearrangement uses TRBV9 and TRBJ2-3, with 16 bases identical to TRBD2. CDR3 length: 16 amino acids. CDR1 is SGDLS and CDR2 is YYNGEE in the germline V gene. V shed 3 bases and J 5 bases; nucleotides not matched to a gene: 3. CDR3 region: CASSGGTSGRGDTQYF. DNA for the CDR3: TGTGCCAGCAGCGGTGGGACTAGCGGGAGGGGAGATACGCAGTATTTT.

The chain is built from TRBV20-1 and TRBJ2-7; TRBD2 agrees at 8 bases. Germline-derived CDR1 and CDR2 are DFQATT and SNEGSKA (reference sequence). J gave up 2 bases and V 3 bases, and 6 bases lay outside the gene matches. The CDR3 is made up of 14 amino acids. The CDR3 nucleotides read TGCAGTGCTAGGGGTGCGGGAGGTGCCTACGAGCAGTACTTC. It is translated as CSARGAGGAYEQYF.

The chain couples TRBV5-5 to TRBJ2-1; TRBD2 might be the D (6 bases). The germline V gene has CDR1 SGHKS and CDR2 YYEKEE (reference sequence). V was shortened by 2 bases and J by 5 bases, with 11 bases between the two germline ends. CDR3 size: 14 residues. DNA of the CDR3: TGTGCCAGCAGCTTTCGGGACTTAGACAATGAGCAGTTCTTC. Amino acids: CASSFRDLDNEQFF.

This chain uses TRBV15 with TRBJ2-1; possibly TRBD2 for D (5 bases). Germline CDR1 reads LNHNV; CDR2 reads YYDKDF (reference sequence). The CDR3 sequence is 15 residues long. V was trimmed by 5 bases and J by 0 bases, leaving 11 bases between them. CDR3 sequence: CATSLSGSSYNEQFF. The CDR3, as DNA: TGTGCCACCAGCCTCAGCGGTAGCTCCTACAATGAGCAGTTCTTC.

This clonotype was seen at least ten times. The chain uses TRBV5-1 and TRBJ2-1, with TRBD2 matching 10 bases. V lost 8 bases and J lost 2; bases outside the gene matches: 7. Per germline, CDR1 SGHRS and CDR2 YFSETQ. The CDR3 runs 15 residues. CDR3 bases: TGCGCCAGTGCCAGCGGGAGGGCGCCCTACAATGAGCAGTTCTTC. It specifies CASASGRAPYNEQFF.

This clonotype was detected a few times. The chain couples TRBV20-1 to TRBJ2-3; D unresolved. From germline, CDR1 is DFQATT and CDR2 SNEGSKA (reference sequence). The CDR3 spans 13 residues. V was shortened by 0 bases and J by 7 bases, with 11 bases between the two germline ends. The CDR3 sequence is CSARDPTTHTQYF. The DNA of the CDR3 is TGCAGTGCTAGAGACCCAACTACACATACGCAGTATTTT.

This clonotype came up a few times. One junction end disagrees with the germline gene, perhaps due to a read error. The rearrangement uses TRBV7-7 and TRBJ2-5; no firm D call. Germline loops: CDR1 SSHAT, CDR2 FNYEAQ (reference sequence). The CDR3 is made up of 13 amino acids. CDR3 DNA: TGTGCTAGCAGCTTAGTTCTCCAAGAGACCCAGTACTTC. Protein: CASSLVLQETQYF.

CDR3 loop: CASSRVANTGELFF. The CDR3 DNA reads TGTGCCAGCAGCAGGGTGGCGAACACCGGGGAGCTGTTTTTT. The genes are TRBV5-4 and TRBJ2-2; D unresolved. The CDR3 spans 14 residues. Per the germline V gene, CDR1 is SGHNT and CDR2 is YYREEE (reference sequence). Trimming took 4 bases from V and 0 from J, leaving 7 bases between them.

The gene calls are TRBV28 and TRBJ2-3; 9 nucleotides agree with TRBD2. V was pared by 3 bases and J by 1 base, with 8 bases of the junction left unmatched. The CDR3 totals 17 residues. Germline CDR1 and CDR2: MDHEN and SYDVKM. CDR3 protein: CASSLPQAGGGTDTQYF. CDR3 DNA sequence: TGTGCCAGCAGTTTGCCCCAAGCGGGGGGCGGCACAGATACGCAGTATTTT.

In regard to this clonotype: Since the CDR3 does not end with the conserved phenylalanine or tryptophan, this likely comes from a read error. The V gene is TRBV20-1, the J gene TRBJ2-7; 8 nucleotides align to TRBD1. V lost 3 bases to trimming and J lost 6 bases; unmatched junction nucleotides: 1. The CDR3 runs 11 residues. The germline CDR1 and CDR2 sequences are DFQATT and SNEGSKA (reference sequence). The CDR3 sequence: CSASRGREQYS. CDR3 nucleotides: TGCAGTGCTAGCAGGGGGCGCGAGCAGTACTCC.

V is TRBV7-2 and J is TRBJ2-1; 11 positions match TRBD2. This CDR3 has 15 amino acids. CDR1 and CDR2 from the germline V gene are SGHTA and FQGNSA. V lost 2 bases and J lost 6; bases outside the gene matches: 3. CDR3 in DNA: TGTGCCAGCAGCTTAACTAGCGGGGGTCCCAATGAGCAGTTCTTC. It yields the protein CASSLTSGGPNEQFF.

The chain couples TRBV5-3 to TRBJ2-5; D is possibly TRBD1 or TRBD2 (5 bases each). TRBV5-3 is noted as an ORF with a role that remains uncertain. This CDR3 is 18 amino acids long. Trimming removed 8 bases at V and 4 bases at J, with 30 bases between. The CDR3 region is CARGPGLIWSSFGETQYF. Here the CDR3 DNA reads TGTGCCAGGGGCCCGGGGCTCATCTGGAGTTCTTTCGGAGAGACCCAGTACTTC.

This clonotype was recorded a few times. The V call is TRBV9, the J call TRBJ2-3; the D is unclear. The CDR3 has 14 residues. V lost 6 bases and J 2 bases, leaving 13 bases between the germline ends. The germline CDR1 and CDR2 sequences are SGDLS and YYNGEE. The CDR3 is CASTPRLFTDTQYF. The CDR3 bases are TGTGCCAGCACCCCGCGACTCTTCACAGATACGCAGTATTTT. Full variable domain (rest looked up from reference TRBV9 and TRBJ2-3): DSGVTQTPKHLITATGQRVTLRCSPRSGDLSVYWYQQSLDQGLQFLIQYYNGEERAKGNILERFSAQQFPDLHSELNLSSLELGDSALYFCASTPRLFTDTQYFGPGTRLTVL.

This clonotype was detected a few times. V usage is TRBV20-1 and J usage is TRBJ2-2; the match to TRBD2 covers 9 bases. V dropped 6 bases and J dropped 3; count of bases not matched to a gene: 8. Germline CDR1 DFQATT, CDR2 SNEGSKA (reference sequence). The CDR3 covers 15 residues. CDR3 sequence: CSALGAGGDTGELFF. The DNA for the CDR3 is TGCAGTGCCCTGGGGGCGGGAGGGGACACCGGGGAGCTGTTTTTT.